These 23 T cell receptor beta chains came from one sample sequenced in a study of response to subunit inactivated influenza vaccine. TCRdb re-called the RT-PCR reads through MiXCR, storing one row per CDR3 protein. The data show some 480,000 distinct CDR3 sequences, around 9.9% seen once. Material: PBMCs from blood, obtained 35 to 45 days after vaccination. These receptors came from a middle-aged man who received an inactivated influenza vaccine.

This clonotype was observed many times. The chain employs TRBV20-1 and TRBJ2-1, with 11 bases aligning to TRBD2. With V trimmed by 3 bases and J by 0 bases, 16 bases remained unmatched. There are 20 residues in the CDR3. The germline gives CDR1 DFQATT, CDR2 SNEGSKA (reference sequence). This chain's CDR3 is CSARKRPGTSGRSSYNEQFF. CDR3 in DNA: TGCAGTGCTAGGAAACGCCCCGGGACTAGCGGAAGGAGCTCCTACAATGAGCAGTTCTTC.

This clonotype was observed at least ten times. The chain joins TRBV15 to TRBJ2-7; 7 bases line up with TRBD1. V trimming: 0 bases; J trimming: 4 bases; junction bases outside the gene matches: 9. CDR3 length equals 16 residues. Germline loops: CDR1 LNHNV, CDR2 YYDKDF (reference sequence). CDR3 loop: CATSRDLGQTGYEQYF. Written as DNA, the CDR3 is TGTGCCACCAGCAGAGATCTGGGTCAGACAGGGTACGAGCAGTACTTC.

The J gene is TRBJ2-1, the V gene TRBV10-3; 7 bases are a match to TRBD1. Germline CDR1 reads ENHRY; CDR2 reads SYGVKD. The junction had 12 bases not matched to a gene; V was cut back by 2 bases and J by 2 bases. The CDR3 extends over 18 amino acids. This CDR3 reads CAISEPFRGQGAYNEQFF. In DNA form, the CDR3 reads TGTGCCATCAGTGAGCCGTTCCGCGGCCAGGGGGCCTACAATGAGCAGTTCTTC.

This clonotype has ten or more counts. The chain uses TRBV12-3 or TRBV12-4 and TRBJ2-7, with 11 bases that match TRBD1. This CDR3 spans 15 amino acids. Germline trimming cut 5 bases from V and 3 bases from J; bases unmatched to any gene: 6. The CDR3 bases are TGTGCCAGCAGTCCTAGGGACAGGGGGGTCTACGAGCAGTACTTC. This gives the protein CASSPRDRGVYEQYF.

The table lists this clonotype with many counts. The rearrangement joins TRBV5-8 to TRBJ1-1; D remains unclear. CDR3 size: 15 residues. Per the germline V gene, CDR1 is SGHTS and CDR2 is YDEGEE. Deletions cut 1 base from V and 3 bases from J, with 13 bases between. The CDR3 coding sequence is TGTGCCAGCAGCTTGCCGGGTCCCGGCTACACTGAAGCTTTCTTT. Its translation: CASSLPGPGYTEAFF. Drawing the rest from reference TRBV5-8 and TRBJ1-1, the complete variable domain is EAGVTQSPTHLIKTRGQQATLRCSPISGHTSVYWYQQALGLGLQFLLWYDEGEERNRGNFPPRFSGRQFPNYSSELNVNALELEDSALYLCASSLPGPGYTEAFFGQGTRLTVV.

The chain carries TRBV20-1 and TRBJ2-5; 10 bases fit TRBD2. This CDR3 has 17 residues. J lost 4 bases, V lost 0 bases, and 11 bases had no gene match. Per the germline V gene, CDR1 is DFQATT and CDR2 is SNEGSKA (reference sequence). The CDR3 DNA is TGCAGTGCTAGAGACCCCCAACTAGCGGGATCGGTAGAGACCCAGTACTTC. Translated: CSARDPQLAGSVETQYF.

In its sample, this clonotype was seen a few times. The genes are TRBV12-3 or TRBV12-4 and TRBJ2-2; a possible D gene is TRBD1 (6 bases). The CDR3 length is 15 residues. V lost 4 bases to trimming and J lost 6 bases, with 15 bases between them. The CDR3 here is CASSSGHPGAGELFF. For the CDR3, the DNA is TGTGCCAGCAGTTCCGGACACCCAGGGGCCGGGGAGCTGTTTTTT.

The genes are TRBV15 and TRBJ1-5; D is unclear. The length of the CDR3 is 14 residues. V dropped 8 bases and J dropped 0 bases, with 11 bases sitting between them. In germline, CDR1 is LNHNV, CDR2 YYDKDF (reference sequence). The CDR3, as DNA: TGTGCCACCGCCTGGGTGAATAGCAATCAGCCCCAGCATTTT. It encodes CATAWVNSNQPQHF.

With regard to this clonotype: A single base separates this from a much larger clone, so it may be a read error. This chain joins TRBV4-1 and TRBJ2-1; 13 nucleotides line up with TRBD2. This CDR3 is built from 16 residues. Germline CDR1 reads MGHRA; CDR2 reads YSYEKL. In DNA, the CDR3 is TGCACCAGCAGCCAAATTACTAGCGGGAGGGGGAATGAGCAGTTCTTC. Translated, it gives CTSSQITSGRGNEQFF.

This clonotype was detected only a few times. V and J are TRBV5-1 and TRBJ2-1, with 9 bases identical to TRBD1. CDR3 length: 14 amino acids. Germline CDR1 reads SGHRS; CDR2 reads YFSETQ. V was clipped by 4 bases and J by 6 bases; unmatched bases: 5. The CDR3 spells CASSEGQGFNEQFF. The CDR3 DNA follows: TGCGCCAGCAGCGAGGGACAGGGATTCAATGAGCAGTTCTTC.

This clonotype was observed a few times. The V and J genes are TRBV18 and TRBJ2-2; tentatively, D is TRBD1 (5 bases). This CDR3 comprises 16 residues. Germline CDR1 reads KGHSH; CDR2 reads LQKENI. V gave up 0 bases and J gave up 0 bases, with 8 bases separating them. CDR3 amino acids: CASSPPSRANTGELFF. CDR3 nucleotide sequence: TGTGCCAGCTCACCACCGTCCAGGGCGAACACCGGGGAGCTGTTTTTT.

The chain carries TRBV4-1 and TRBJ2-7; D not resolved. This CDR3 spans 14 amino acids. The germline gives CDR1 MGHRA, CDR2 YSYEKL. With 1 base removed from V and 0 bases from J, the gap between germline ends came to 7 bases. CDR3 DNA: TGCGCCAGCAGCCAAGTCGCCCGCTCCTACGAGCAGTACTTC. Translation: CASSQVARSYEQYF.

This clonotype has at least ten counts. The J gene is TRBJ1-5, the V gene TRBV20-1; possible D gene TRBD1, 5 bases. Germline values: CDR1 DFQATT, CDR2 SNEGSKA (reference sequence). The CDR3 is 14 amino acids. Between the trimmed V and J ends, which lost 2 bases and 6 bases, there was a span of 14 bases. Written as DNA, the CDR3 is TGCAGTGCTAGAATGTCAGGGTCAGGTCAGCCCCAGCATTTT. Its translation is CSARMSGSGQPQHF.

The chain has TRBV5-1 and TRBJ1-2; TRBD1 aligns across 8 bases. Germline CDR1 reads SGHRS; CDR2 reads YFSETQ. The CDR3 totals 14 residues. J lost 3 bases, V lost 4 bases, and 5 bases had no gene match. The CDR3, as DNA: TGCGCCAGCAGCCCGACAGGGGACTACTATGGCTACACCTTC. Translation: CASSPTGDYYGYTF.

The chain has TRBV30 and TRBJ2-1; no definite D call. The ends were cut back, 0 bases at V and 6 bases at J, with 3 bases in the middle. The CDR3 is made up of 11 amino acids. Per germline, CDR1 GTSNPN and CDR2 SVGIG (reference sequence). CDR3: CAWSVGNEQFF. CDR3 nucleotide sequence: TGTGCCTGGAGTGTGGGCAATGAGCAGTTCTTC.

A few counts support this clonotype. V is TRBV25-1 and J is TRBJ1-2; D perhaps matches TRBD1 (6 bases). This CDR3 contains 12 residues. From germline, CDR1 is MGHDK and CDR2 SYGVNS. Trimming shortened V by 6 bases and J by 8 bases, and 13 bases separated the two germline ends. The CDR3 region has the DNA TGTGCCAGCAGGGGGGCAGGGATGGGCTACACCTTC. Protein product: CASRGAGMGYTF.

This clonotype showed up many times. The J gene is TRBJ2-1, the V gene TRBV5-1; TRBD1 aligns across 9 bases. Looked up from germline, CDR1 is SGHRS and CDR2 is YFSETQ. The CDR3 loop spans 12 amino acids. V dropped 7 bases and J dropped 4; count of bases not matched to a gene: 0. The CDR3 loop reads CASGTGYNEQFF. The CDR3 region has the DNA TGCGCCAGCGGGACAGGGTACAATGAGCAGTTCTTC.

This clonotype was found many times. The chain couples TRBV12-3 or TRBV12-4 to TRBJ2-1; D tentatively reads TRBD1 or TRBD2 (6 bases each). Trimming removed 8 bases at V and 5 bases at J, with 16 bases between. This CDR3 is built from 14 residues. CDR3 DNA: TGTGCCAGCTCCCCTTGGGGGGCAGACAATGAGCAGTTCTTC. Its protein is CASSPWGADNEQFF.

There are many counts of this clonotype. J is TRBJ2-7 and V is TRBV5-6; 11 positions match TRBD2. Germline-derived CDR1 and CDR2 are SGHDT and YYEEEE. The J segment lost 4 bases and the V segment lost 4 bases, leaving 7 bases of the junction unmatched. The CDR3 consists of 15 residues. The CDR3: CASSRLAGGEYEQYF. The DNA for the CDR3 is TGTGCCAGCAGCCGATTAGCGGGAGGGGAGTACGAGCAGTACTTC.

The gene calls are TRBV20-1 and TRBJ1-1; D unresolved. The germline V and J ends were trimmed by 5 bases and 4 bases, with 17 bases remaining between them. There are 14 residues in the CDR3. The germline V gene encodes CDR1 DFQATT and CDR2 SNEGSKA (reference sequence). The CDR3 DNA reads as TGCAGTGCTCCCGAGCCGCCCCTGGGCACTGAAGCTTTCTTT. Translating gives CSAPEPPLGTEAFF.

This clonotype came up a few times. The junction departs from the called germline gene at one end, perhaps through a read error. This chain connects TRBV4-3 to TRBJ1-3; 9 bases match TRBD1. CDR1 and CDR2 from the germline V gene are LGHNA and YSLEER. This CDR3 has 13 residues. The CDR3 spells CASSQDRGQGPNF. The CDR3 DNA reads TGCGCCAGCAGCCAAGACCGGGGACAGGGACCTAATTTT.

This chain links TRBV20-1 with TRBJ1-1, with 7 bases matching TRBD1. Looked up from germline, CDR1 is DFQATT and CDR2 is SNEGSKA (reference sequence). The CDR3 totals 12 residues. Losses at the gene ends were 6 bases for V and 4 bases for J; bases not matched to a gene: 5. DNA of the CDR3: TGCAGTGCGGGACAGTCGTTCACTGAAGCTTTCTTT. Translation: CSAGQSFTEAFF.

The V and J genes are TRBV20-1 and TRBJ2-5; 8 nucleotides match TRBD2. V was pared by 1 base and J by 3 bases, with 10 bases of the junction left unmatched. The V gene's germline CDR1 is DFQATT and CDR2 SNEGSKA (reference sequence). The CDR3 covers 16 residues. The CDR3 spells CSARGPPSGLKETQYF. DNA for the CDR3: TGCAGTGCTAGAGGACCCCCTAGCGGGCTAAAAGAGACCCAGTACTTC.